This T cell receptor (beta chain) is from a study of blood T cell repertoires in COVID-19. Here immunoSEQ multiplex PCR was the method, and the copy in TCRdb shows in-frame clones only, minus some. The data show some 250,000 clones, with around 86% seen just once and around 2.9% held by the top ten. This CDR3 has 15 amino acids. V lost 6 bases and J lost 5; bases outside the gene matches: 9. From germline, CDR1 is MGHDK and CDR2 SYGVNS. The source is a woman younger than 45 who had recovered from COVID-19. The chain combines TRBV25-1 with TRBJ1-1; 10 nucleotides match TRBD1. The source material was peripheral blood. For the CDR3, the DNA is TGTGCCAGCAGCTATCCGGGACAGGGGCAGACTGAAGCTTTCTTT. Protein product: CASSYPGQGQTEAFF.